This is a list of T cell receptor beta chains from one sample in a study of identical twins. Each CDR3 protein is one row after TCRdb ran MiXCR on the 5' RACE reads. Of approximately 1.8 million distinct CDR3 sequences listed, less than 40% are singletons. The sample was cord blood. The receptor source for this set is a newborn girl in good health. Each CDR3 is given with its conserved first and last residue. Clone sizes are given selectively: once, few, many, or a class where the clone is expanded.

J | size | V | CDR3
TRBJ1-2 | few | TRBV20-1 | CSAIKRALNYGYTF
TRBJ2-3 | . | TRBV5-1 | CASSLVGYLQDTQYF
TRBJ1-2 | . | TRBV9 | CASSVDTYGYTF
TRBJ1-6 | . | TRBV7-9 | CASSFTRGSSYNSPLHF
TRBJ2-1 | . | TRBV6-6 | CASSYQGTYNEQFF
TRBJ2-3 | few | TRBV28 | CASSTPGGDTQYF
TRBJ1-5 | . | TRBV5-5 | CSSSLRGLGSNQPQHF
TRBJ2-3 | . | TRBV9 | CASTQGTSGSNTQYF
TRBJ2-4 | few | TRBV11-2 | CASSLDLAGVKNIQYF
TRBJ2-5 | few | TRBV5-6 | CASSPTAGAGRETQYF
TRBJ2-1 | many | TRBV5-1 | CASSEGLFEQFF
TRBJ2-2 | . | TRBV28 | CAADVAGGPNTGELFF
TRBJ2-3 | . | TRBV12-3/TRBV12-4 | CASSFRNREGDMQYF
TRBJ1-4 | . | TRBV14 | CASSRHVGSTNEKLFF
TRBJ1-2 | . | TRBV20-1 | CSARLAGTGYGYTF
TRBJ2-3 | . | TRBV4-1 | CASSQGLLAGARDTQYF
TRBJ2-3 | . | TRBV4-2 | CASSQGFGADTQYF
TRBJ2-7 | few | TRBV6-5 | CASRGDRGSYEQYF
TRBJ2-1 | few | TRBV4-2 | CASSHRFSGKGNNEQFF
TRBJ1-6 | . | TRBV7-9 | CASSYNAGASPLHF
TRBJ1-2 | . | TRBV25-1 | CASSSTQGEVGYTF
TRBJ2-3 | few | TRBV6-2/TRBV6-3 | CASSRQGAPDTQYF
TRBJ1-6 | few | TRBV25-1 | CASSEYRPGTYNSPLHF
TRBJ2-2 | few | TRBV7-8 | CASTPGLAGYTGELFF
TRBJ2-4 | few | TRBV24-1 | CATSDFGKNIQYF
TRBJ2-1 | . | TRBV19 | CASSIGGTSAYNEQFF
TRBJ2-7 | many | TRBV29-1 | CSVGQLSYEQYF
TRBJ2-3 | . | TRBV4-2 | CASSQVGSLNGDTQYF
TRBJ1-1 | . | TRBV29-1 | CSVVGLRMNTEAFF
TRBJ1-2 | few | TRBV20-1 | CSARETGMPNYGYTF
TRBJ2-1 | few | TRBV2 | CASIGLYNEQFF
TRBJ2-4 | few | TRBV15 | CATSRGTGGIQYF
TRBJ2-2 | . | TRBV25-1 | CASSEIRDRTPNTGELFF
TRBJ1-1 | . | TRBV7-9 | CASSSSAGAVTEAFF
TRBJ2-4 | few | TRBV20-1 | CSARDSSIQYF
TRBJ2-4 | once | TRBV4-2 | CACSEGRGVAKNIQYF
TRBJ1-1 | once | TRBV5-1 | CASSLGGRETEAFF
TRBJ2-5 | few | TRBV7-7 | CASSLDPGQGHIETQYF
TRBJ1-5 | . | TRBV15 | CATSRDLAGGQPQHF
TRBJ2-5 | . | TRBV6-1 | CASGRLAGSQETQYF
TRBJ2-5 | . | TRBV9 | CASSSGGLQETQYF
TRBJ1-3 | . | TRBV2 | CASSEQGVGNTIYF
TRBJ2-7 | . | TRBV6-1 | CASLRGRWPYEQYF
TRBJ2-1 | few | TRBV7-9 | CASSRLHLGEQFF
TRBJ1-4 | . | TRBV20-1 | CSARGGVGKLFF
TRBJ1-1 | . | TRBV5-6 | CASSYVESGGTEAFF
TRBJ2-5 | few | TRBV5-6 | CASSFRTSGLLKETQYF
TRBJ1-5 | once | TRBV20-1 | CIARTGSWVSNQPQHF
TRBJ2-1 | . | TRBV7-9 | CASNLGRSSYNEQFF
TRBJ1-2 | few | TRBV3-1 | CASSHRTGDKSYTF
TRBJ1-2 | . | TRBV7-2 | CASSSDWTSNTF
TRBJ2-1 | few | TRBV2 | CASRQLALRHNEQFF
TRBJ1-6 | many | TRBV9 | CASSGQENSPLHF
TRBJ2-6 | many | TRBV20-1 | CSAREGHSGANVLTF
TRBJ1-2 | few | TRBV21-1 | CASSIGSWDRGRRGYTF
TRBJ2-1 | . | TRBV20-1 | CSARLAGSPVQFF
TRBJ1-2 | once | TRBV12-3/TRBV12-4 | CASTSDGSVYIF
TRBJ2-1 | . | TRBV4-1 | CASSQDGGKCYYNEQFF
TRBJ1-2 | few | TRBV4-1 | CASSQVPGGGYGYTF
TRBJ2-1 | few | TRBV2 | CASGASGAYNEQFF